These T cell receptor beta chains were read from a single sample in a study of T cells after yellow fever vaccination. MiXCR, run by TCRdb on the 5' RACE reads, gives a single entry per CDR3 protein. This repertoire shows 350,000 to 450,000 distinct CDR3 sequences, roughly 6.2% found once; its top ten account for approximately 16%. The sequenced sample was PBMCs, obtained 5 days after the yellow fever booster vaccination. The receptors here all came from a man aged 25 to 45 who received the YFV17D yellow fever vaccine. The CDR3 runs from the conserved cysteine through the conserved F or W. A D gene is named only where the DNA matches it firmly. Size tells how often a clone was seen (once, few, many) or the class of an expanded clone, and some rows leave it out.

j_gene | abundance | d_gene | v_gene | CDR3nt | CDR3aa
TRBJ1-4 | NA | NA | TRBV5-1 | TGCGCCAGCAGCTCCGGGTCAGCTCTTAATGAAAAACTGTTTTTT | CASSSGSALNEKLFF
TRBJ2-1 | few | TRBD2 | TRBV7-6 | TGTGCCAGCAGCCCCGAGCCGGGGAGGGGTAGCAATGAGCAGTTCTTC | CASSPEPGRGSNEQFF
TRBJ1-2 | many | NA | TRBV27 | TGTGCCAGCAGTTTATTTTCAGGGAGCTATGGCTACACCTTC | CASSLFSGSYGYTF
TRBJ2-1 | NA | NA | TRBV6-6 | TGTGCCAGCAGCCTCCGGGAATTCAATGAGCAGTTCTTC | CASSLREFNEQFF
TRBJ2-1 | many | NA | TRBV7-3 | TGTGCCAGCTCCATCGGGGGCAGTTCCTACAATGAGCAGTTCTTC | CASSIGGSSYNEQFF
TRBJ2-1 | NA | TRBD1 | TRBV5-6 | TGTGCCAGCAGCGGCAGGACAGGGGGTGTTATATACAATGAGCAGTTCTTC | CASSGRTGGVIYNEQFF
TRBJ2-1 | few | TRBD1 | TRBV24-1 | TGTGCCACGGGACAGGGGAGGAATGAGCAGTTCTTC | CATGQGRNEQFF
TRBJ2-7 | few | TRBD1 | TRBV29-1 | TGCAGCGCCGCGACAGGGGCCTACGAGCAGTACTTC | CSAATGAYEQYF
TRBJ2-7 | NA | NA | TRBV20-1 | TGCAGTGCTAGGTCGCCGGGTGTGGCGGCCTACGAGCAGTACTTC | CSARSPGVAAYEQYF
TRBJ2-1 | many | NA | TRBV5-5 | TGTGCCAGCAGCTTCCAGAGAGCTCCCAATGAGCAGTTCTTC | CASSFQRAPNEQFF
TRBJ2-7 | NA | NA | TRBV12-3/TRBV12-4 | TGTGCCAGCAGCTCCCTCCACGAGCAGTACTTC | CASSSLHEQYF
TRBJ2-1 | many | TRBD2 | TRBV3-1 | TGTGCCAGCAGCCAAGATCGGACTAGCGGGAGTAAAGGTTACTGCGGTGAGCAGTTCTTC | CASSQDRTSGSKGYCGEQFF
TRBJ2-3 | NA | NA | TRBV5-4 | TGTGCCATTATGGGATTCCACAGCCCAGATACGCAGTATTTT | CAIMGFHSPDTQYF
TRBJ2-1 | many | TRBD2 | TRBV6-1 | TGTGCCAGCAGGCCAAGGCGGGAGGCCCCCAATGAGCAGTTCTTC | CASRPRREAPNEQFF
TRBJ1-1 | few | NA | TRBV18 | TGTGCCAGCTCACTGGGACGGGACAACACTGAAGCTTTCTTT | CASSLGRDNTEAFF
TRBJ2-1 | many | TRBD1 | TRBV20-1 | TGCAGTGCTAGAGCCTACAGGGGGAACTTCGATGAGCAGTTCTTC | CSARAYRGNFDEQFF
TRBJ2-5 | NA | TRBD1 | TRBV18 | TGTGCCAGCTCACAGCAGACAGGGCTGGAAGAGACCCAGTACTTC | CASSQQTGLEETQYF
TRBJ1-6 | few | NA | TRBV12-3/TRBV12-4 | TGTGCCAGCAGTACAGACAGGAGCTATAATTCACCCCTCCACTTT | CASSTDRSYNSPLHF
TRBJ2-1 | few | NA | TRBV29-1 | TGCAGCGCCCTCGGGGCGGATCACAATGAGCAGTTCTTC | CSALGADHNEQFF
TRBJ1-1 | many | NA | TRBV12-3/TRBV12-4 | TGTGCCAGCAGTTTAACGTCGGACACTGAAGCTTTCTTT | CASSLTSDTEAFF
TRBJ2-7 | many | NA | TRBV21-1 | TGTGCCAGCAGCTCTTGTACCGGGTCCTCCTACGAGCAGTACTTC | CASSSCTGSSYEQYF
TRBJ1-5 | NA | NA | TRBV21-1 | TGTGCCAGCCCAGAGGAGCCCCAGCATTTT | CASPEEPQHF
TRBJ1-5 | few | TRBD1 | TRBV7-2 | TGTGCCAGCAGCTTAAAGGCAGGGGGCGCAAAAAATCAGCCCCAGCATTTT | CASSLKAGGAKNQPQHF
TRBJ2-5 | many | NA | TRBV5-5 | TGTGCCACTACAAAGACACCGCTCGGAGAGACCCAGTACTTC | CATTKTPLGETQYF
TRBJ2-3 | NA | NA | TRBV21-1 | TGTGCCAGCAGCAAAGCCCGGAAGGGACAGGGGTTTCGGAATACGCAGTATTTT | CASSKARKGQGFRNTQYF
TRBJ2-1 | many | TRBD2 | TRBV5-5 | TGTGCCAGCAGTCTTGGACTAGCGGGTCTCAATGAGCAGTTCTTC | CASSLGLAGLNEQFF
TRBJ2-5 | many | TRBD2 | TRBV2 | TGTGCCAGCATGTCCGAGACTAGCCAGAATTGGTACCAAGAGACCCAGTACTTC | CASMSETSQNWYQETQYF
TRBJ2-1 | NA | TRBD2 | TRBV12-3/TRBV12-4 | TGTGCCAGCAGTCCCCCCGAGCGGGGCCGCTACAATGAGCAGTTCTTC | CASSPPERGRYNEQFF
TRBJ1-5 | NA | NA | TRBV6-2/TRBV6-3 | TGTGCCAGCAGTTTCACAGGACGCCTTTATCAGCCCCAGCATTTT | CASSFTGRLYQPQHF
TRBJ1-1 | many | NA | TRBV12-3/TRBV12-4 | TGTGCCAGCACCCGAGGAGGGGGAGGGACTGAAGCTTTCTTT | CASTRGGGGTEAFF
TRBJ2-1 | few | NA | TRBV7-9 | TGTGCCAGCAGCGGCGGGACGCCGCTCTACAATGAGCAGTTCTTC | CASSGGTPLYNEQFF
TRBJ2-2 | many | NA | TRBV6-5 | TGTGCCAGCAGTCGACAGAACACCGGGGAGCTGTTTTTT | CASSRQNTGELFF
TRBJ2-4 | many | NA | TRBV5-1 | TGCGCCAGCAGCCCCGGGGGCGGAAACATTCAGTACTTC | CASSPGGGNIQYF
TRBJ2-3 | once | TRBD2 | TRBV4-3 | TGCGCCAGCAGTAGCTCTCCTAGCGGCGATACAGATACGCAGTATTTT | CASSSSPSGDTDTQYF
TRBJ2-5 | NA | NA | TRBV20-1 | TGCAGTGCCATCCCAGGGCGCGTAGAGACCCAGTACTTC | CSAIPGRVETQYF
TRBJ1-5 | NA | NA | TRBV5-1 | TGCGCCAGCAGCCCTGGACGGACGGATTCCATCAATCAGCCCCAGCATTTT | CASSPGRTDSINQPQHF